This T cell receptor (beta chain) was identified in a study of vaccination effects on CD4 cells after COVID-19. Isolation of CD4+ T cells took place after 10 to 11 days of culture. A note on this clone: Its target is unknown.

Libraries were prepared by immunoSEQ multiplex PCR; TCRdb keeps only in-frame clonotypes and omits some of them. This table holds roughly 29,000 clones, about 60% found once. The CDR3 covers 15 residues. Trimming took off 3 bases at V and 0 bases at J, with 11 bases between the two ends. CDR1 and CDR2 from the germline V gene are GTSNPN and SVGIG (reference sequence). The specimen was CD4+ T cells from PBMCs cultured without peptide, collected before COVID-19 vaccination. This TCR was sampled from a human donor who received a COVID-19 vaccine. The chain links TRBV30 to TRBJ2-2; the D gene is possibly TRBD2 (5 bases). The CDR3, as DNA: TGTGCCTGGAGCGCTCTCGGGGCGAACACCGGGGAGCTGTTTTTT. Translation gives CAWSALGANTGELFF.